This TCR beta chain was identified during a study of blood T cell repertoires in COVID-19. Study background: The origin of the acute and convalescent COVID-19 samples was the United States, Italy and Spain. PBMCs, B-cell-depleted T cells, or T cells were the source of the cDNA or gDNA that made up the material.

In the authors' methods: Amplifying reference gene primers gave estimates of nucleated cell counts. The table came from immunoSEQ multiplex PCR; TCRdb's copy has only in-frame clones and leaves some out. V and J calls and clone size are those listed in that table; D and trimming were worked out from the DNA. Here the sample spans 150,000 to 200,000 clones, around nine tenths being singletons. Between the trimmed V and J ends, which lost 4 bases and 1 base, there was a span of 16 bases. Germline-derived CDR1 and CDR2 are LGHDT and YNNKEL (reference sequence). The CDR3 runs 16 residues. The sample taken for sequencing was peripheral blood. This sequence was found in a man between 65 and 79 years old with acute or convalescent COVID-19. The V gene is TRBV3-1 (or the pseudogene TRBV3-2), the J gene TRBJ1-1, with D maybe TRBD1 (5 bases). The CDR3 spells CASSPLRQGWNTEAFF. Written as DNA, the CDR3 is TGTGCCAGCAGCCCGCTCCGCCAGGGTTGGAACACTGAAGCTTTCTTT.